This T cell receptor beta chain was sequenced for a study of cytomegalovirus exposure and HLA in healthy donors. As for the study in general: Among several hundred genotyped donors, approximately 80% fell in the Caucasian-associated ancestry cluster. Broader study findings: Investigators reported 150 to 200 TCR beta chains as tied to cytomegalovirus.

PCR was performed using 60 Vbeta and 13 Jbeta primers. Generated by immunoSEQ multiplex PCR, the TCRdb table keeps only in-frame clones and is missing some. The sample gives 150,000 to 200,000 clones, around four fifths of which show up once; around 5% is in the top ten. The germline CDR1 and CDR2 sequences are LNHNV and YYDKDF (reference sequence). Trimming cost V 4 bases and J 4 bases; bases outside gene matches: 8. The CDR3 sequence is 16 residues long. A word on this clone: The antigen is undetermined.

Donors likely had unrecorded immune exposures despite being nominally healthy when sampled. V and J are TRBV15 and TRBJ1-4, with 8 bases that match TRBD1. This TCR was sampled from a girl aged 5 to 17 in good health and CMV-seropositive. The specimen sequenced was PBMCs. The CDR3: CATSIRLGQDNEKLFF. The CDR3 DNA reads TGTGCCACCAGCATTCGGTTGGGACAGGATAATGAAAAACTGTTTTTT.